The 27 T cell receptor beta chains given below trace back to one sample, sequenced in a study of control samples from healthy donors and cancer patients. Clones were sequenced by immunoSEQ multiplex PCR, and TCRdb holds only the in-frame ones, with some missing. The sample lists some 140,000 clones, about 88% occurring once. The specimen was blood. The receptor source for this set is a woman in her 30s in good health.

V gene TRBV6-5 combines with J gene TRBJ2-1, with D tentatively TRBD1 or TRBD2 (5 bases each). V was cut by 9 bases and J by 4 bases, with 16 bases left in between. The CDR3 extends over 14 amino acids. Germline V lookup: CDR1 MNHEY, CDR2 SVGAGI. CDR3 sequence: CARGTGTLYNEQFF. The CDR3 DNA follows: TGTGCCAGAGGAACCGGGACCCTGTACAATGAGCAGTTCTTC.

The genes are TRBV12-5 and TRBJ2-7; D remains ambiguous. The length of the CDR3 is 15 residues. Between the trimmed V and J ends, which lost 0 bases and 3 bases, there was a span of 12 bases. Germline-derived CDR1 and CDR2 are LGHNT and FRNRAP. The CDR3 protein is CASGLVSLANYEQYF. CDR3 nucleotide sequence: TGTGCTAGTGGTTTGGTATCCTTGGCTAACTACGAGCAGTACTTC.

J is TRBJ1-1 and V is TRBV20-1; D is possibly TRBD1 (6 bases). This CDR3 is 13 amino acids long. Per the germline V gene, CDR1 is DFQATT and CDR2 is SNEGSKA (reference sequence). V shed 3 bases and J shed 6 bases, with 14 bases lying between them. The CDR3 region is CSASRTASAEAFF. The DNA for the CDR3 is TGCAGTGCTAGTCGGACAGCAAGCGCTGAAGCTTTCTTT.

The table lists this clone with a few counts. The chain links TRBV12-3 or TRBV12-4 to TRBJ1-5, with D possibly TRBD1 on 5 matching bases. Deletions cut 3 bases from V and 3 bases from J, with 6 bases between. This CDR3 is built from 13 residues. The CDR3 region is CASSFRDNQPQHF. CDR3 coding DNA: TGTGCCAGCAGTTTCAGGGACAATCAGCCCCAGCATTTT.

CDR3 region: CASSREGQGAHGYTF. In DNA form, the CDR3 reads TGTGCCAGCAGCCGGGAGGGTCAGGGGGCCCATGGCTACACCTTC. This sequence joins TRBV4-2 and TRBJ1-2; 8 nucleotides align to TRBD1. Looked up from germline, CDR1 is LGHNA and CDR2 is YNFKEQ. The V gene end was trimmed by 4 bases and the J gene end by 6 bases; junction bases not matched to a gene: 10. This CDR3 has 15 residues.

This rearrangement joins TRBV7-2 to TRBJ2-1, with TRBD2 matching 9 bases. Germline V gene lookup returns CDR1 SGHTA and CDR2 FQGNSA. The V and J ends lost 6 bases and 8 bases, in that order; junction bases with no gene match: 11. The CDR3 runs 15 residues. CDR3 in DNA: TGTGCCAGCAGACCACCGGGACTAGCATCCGATGAGCAGTTCTTC. Encoded protein: CASRPPGLASDEQFF. Complete variable domain (other parts from reference TRBV7-2 and TRBJ2-1): GAGVSQSPSNKVTEKGKDVELRCDPISGHTALYWYRQSLGQGLEFLIYFQGNSAPDKSGLPSDRFSAERTGGSVSTLTIQRTQQEDSAVYLCASRPPGLASDEQFFGPGTRLTVL.

The chain carries TRBV30 and TRBJ2-7; D might be TRBD1 (6 bases). Germline V lookup: CDR1 GTSNPN, CDR2 SVGIG (reference sequence). The V and J ends lost 5 bases and 6 bases respectively, with 14 bases between them. The CDR3 contains 12 residues. In DNA form, the CDR3 reads TGTGCCTGGGGTACAGGGCGAGGCGAGCAGTACTTC. Translating gives CAWGTGRGEQYF. Full variable domain (rest looked up from reference TRBV30 and TRBJ2-7): SQTIHQWPATLVQPVGSPLSLECTVEGTSNPNLYWYRQAAGRGLQLLFYSVGIGQISSEVPQNLSASRPQDRQFILSSKKLLLSDSGFYLCAWGTGRGEQYFGPGTRLTVT.

The V call is TRBV12-5, the J call TRBJ2-1; the match to TRBD2 covers 9 bases. CDR3 length: 21 residues. Germline V gene lookup returns CDR1 LGHNT and CDR2 FRNRAP. The V and J ends lost 3 bases and 0 bases, in that order; junction bases with no gene match: 18. The CDR3 DNA sequence: TGTGCTAGTGGTTTCTACATTCCGGGGCGGGAGGGTAGGAGCTCCTACAATGAGCAGTTCTTC. It specifies CASGFYIPGREGRSSYNEQFF.

The gene calls are TRBV7-9 and TRBJ1-6; no definite D call. This CDR3 is built from 14 residues. Germline V gives CDR1 SEHNR, CDR2 FQNEAQ (reference sequence). Trimming removed 3 bases from V and 6 bases from J, with 9 bases in between. CDR3 DNA sequence: TGTGCCAGCAGCTTCGAGGGAGGTAATTCACCCCTCCACTTT. The encoded protein is CASSFEGGNSPLHF.

V is TRBV2 and J is TRBJ2-1; no clear D gene. The CDR3 is 12 residues long. The germline CDR1 and CDR2 sequences are SNHLY and FYNNEI. V was cut by 2 bases and J by 10 bases, with 9 bases left in between. The CDR3 DNA reads TGTGCCAGCAGTGAATTACAGCTAGAGCAGTTCTTC. Translating gives CASSELQLEQFF.

This clone was seen once. The chain joins TRBV10-3 to TRBJ1-1, with TRBD1 matching over 9 bases. This CDR3 contains 17 residues. V lost 10 bases, J lost 1 base, and 16 bases stayed unmatched. The V gene's germline CDR1 is ENHRY and CDR2 SYGVKD. The CDR3 protein is CATQTGTGLATNTEAFF. Written as DNA, the CDR3 is TGTGCCACTCAAACCGGGACAGGGTTAGCTACGAACACTGAAGCTTTCTTT.

This sequence joins TRBV29-1 and TRBJ1-2; D is undetermined. Germline CDR1 reads SQVTM; CDR2 reads ANQGSEA. Trimming removed 3 bases from V and 2 bases from J, with 10 bases in between. The CDR3 spans 13 residues. CDR3 DNA: TGCAGCGTTGATGCGACATTGAACTATGGCTACACCTTC. It specifies CSVDATLNYGYTF.

The table lists this clone with a count of one. The chain employs TRBV11-3 and TRBJ2-5; 7 bases agree with TRBD2. The trim removed 5 bases at V and 5 bases at J, leaving 11 bases unmatched. The CDR3 extends over 15 amino acids. CDR1 SGHNT and CDR2 YENEEA come from the germline V gene. The CDR3, as DNA: TGTGCCAGCAGCCTGCAAGGACTAGACGGGGAGACCCAGTACTTC. Amino acids: CASSLQGLDGETQYF.

This rearrangement joins TRBV2 to TRBJ1-1, with a tentative D call TRBD1 (6 bases). Per germline, CDR1 SNHLY and CDR2 FYNNEI. This CDR3 has 14 residues. V was pared by 2 bases and J by 1 base, with 8 bases between. The CDR3 DNA sequence: TGTGCCAGCAGTGAACAGGGGTCGAACACTGAAGCTTTCTTT. It encodes CASSEQGSNTEAFF.

The chain recombines TRBV20-1 with TRBJ1-6, with no clear D. V was clipped by 4 bases and J by 19 bases, with 17 bases between them. CDR3 length: 11 amino acids. Germline lookup yields CDR1 DFQATT and CDR2 SNEGSKA (reference sequence). The CDR3 sequence: CSATRAQIYHF. Written as DNA, the CDR3 is TGCAGTGCTACCCGGGCCCAGATTTATCACTTT.

The chain carries TRBV28 and TRBJ1-2; TRBD1 agrees at 7 bases. Germline assignment: CDR1 MDHEN and CDR2 SYDVKM. CDR3 length: 15 amino acids. V lost 4 bases, J lost 6 bases, and 11 bases stayed unmatched. CDR3 DNA sequence: TGTGCCAGCAGTTCGACAGGGTGGGAGAGTAATGGCTACACCTTC. Its protein is CASSSTGWESNGYTF.

The V and J genes are TRBV29-1 and TRBJ2-7; TRBD1 matches 8 bases. The CDR3 contains 13 residues. CDR1 and CDR2 (germline): SQVTM, ANQGSEA. Losses at the gene ends were 4 bases for V and 3 bases for J; bases not matched to a gene: 5. The CDR3 DNA is TGCAGCGTTGTGGACAGGGCTTTCTACGAGCAGTACTTC. Encoded protein: CSVVDRAFYEQYF.

J is TRBJ1-4 and V is TRBV2; 7 bases line up with TRBD1. CDR1 SNHLY and CDR2 FYNNEI come from the germline V gene. J lost 0 bases, V lost 5 bases, and 6 bases had no gene match. CDR3 length equals 16 residues. The CDR3 reads CASSWGQIATNEKLFF. In DNA, the CDR3 is TGTGCCAGCAGTTGGGGACAGATAGCAACTAATGAAAAACTGTTTTTT.

V gene TRBV10-3 combines with J gene TRBJ2-1, with 13 bases matching TRBD2. The CDR3 consists of 15 residues. Germline CDR1 reads ENHRY; CDR2 reads SYGVKD. V lost 6 bases, J lost 5 bases, and 4 bases stayed unmatched. The chain's CDR3 is CAISLLAGGHNEQFF. CDR3 DNA: TGTGCCATCAGCCTACTAGCGGGGGGGCACAATGAGCAGTTCTTC.

This CDR3 is CASSEVGTASNQPQHF. CDR3 in DNA: TGTGCCAGCAGTGAAGTGGGGACAGCAAGCAATCAGCCCCAGCATTTT. V usage is TRBV2 and J usage is TRBJ1-5, with TRBD1 identical over 7 bases. J was trimmed by 1 base and V by 1 base; bases with no gene match: 4. The CDR3 is made up of 16 amino acids. CDR1 and CDR2 from the germline V gene are SNHLY and FYNNEI.

The chain carries TRBV2 and TRBJ2-5; D call uncertain. The germline V gene encodes CDR1 SNHLY and CDR2 FYNNEI. Trimming removed 5 bases from V and 2 bases from J, with 12 bases in between. The CDR3 loop spans 14 amino acids. The CDR3 nucleotides are TGTGCCAGCAGTTTTTTGGACGGACAAGAGACCCAGTACTTC. It is translated as CASSFLDGQETQYF.

The gene calls are TRBV3-1 (or the pseudogene TRBV3-2) and TRBJ2-7; 8 bases are a match to TRBD2. Germline CDR1 is LGHDT and CDR2 is YNNKEL (reference sequence). V lost 4 bases, J lost 4 bases, and 9 bases stayed unmatched. The CDR3 covers 15 residues. The CDR3 region is CASSPPGTSLYEQYF. The CDR3 coding sequence is TGTGCCAGCAGCCCCCCCGGGACTAGTTTATACGAGCAGTACTTC.

This sequence joins TRBV11-1 and TRBJ2-2, with 7 bases matching TRBD1. Per the germline V gene, CDR1 is SGHAT and CDR2 is FQDESV (reference sequence). This CDR3 is built from 15 residues. With 7 bases clipped from V and 4 bases from J, the junction kept 9 bases outside the gene matches. In nucleotides, the CDR3 is TGTGCCAGCACCTCCGGGTCAGGGGGCACCGGGGAGCTGTTTTTT. Translated: CASTSGSGGTGELFF.

The chain joins TRBV5-1 to TRBJ2-5, with 10 positions matching TRBD2. The CDR3 is made up of 16 amino acids. Germline lookup yields CDR1 SGHRS and CDR2 YFSETQ. J gave up 5 bases and V 4 bases, and 11 bases lay outside the gene matches. The CDR3 nucleotides read TGCGCCAGCAGCGCCGGACTAGCGGACCTACGGGAGACCCAGTACTTC. Amino acids: CASSAGLADLRETQYF.

This clone was seen a single time. The rearrangement joins TRBV11-2 to TRBJ2-1; D unresolved. Germline CDR1 is SGHAT and CDR2 is FQNNGV. The germline V and J ends were trimmed by 0 bases and 15 bases, with 15 bases remaining between them. The CDR3 is 13 residues long. CDR3 in DNA: TGTGCCAGCAGCTTAGATCACCCCTTTGGGCCGTTCTTC. This sequence encodes CASSLDHPFGPFF.

This sequence joins TRBV10-2 and TRBJ2-3; either TRBD1 or TRBD2 may fit D (5 bases each). Trimming removed 8 bases at V and 3 bases at J, with 27 bases between. The CDR3 spans 18 residues. Germline CDR1 WSHSY, CDR2 SAAADI. CDR3 sequence: CASAGLRDPPVSTDTQYF. CDR3 nucleotides: TGCGCCAGCGCAGGACTTCGGGACCCGCCGGTGAGTACAGATACGCAGTATTTT.

The chain joins TRBV4-1 to TRBJ2-1; D call uncertain. The ends were cut back, 0 bases at V and 2 bases at J, with 8 bases in the middle. This CDR3 region has 15 residues. The germline V gene encodes CDR1 MGHRA and CDR2 YSYEKL. DNA for the CDR3: TGCGCCAGCAGCCAAGAGAAGGGCACCTACAATGAGCAGTTCTTC. It codes for CASSQEKGTYNEQFF.